This T cell receptor (beta chain) emerged from a study of T cell responses to AZD1222 COVID-19 vaccine. Study-level findings and limits: As reported, nearly half of all spike-specific TCRs target variant regions that are unmutated. Only a handful of AZD1222 recipients, more than five in all, had baseline seropositivity.

Worth noting for this clone: Its target is not known.

Some clones are missing from TCRdb's copy, which holds only in-frame ones; the method was immunoSEQ multiplex PCR. This sample has around 100,000 clones, with roughly 90% found just once. Germline loops: CDR1 MGHRA, CDR2 YSYEKL. CDR3 length equals 14 residues. The V gene end was trimmed by 3 bases and the J gene end by 0 bases; junction bases not matched to a gene: 0. The V and J genes are TRBV4-1 and TRBJ2-5; TRBD1 matches 8 bases. The source material was peripheral blood, sampled on day 0 of AZD1222 vaccination. The sequence was obtained from an adult in good health. The CDR3 DNA reads TGCGCCAGCAGCCAGGACAGGGACCAAGAGACCCAGTACTTC. Protein: CASSQDRDQETQYF.